This T cell receptor (beta chain) stems from a study of shared clonotypes between healthy human individuals. Study-wide points: Generation of non-shared clonotypes was less probable than generation of clonotypes shared by all four donors.

The CDR3 is 16 residues long. Per germline, CDR1 SGHKS and CDR2 YYEKEE (reference sequence). The V end lost 1 base, the J end lost 3 bases, and 17 bases lay between the germline ends. When replicate PCRs were run on sorted subsets, they used around 200 ng DNA, approximately 33,000 T cell genomes. This table comes from immunoSEQ multiplex PCR, and its TCRdb copy is limited to in-frame clones, with some not included. The table shows some 2,100,000 clones, with approximately 94% occurring only once. For this clone: As yet, its antigen is unknown.

The naive CD8 subset, CD45RO-negative cells positively selected for CCR7, excluded terminally differentiated effector memory CD45RA+ cells. Those who donated, Caucasian adults without exception, all lived in Nashville, Tennessee. This TCR was recovered from a man aged 18 to 29 in good health. Some clones in this sample may be carry-over from other donors' samples. The gene calls are TRBV5-5 and TRBJ2-7; D uncertain. Sequencing used naive CD8+ T cells from PBMCs. In nucleotides, the CDR3 is TGTGCCAGCAGCTTGTCGATCCCGTCTCCAGGCTACGAGCAGTACTTC. Its translation is CASSLSIPSPGYEQYF.